The 30 T cell receptor beta chains reported below all come from one sample, sequenced in a study of cytomegalovirus exposure and HLA in healthy donors. Researchers ran the PCR with 60 Vbeta and 13 Jbeta primers. Libraries were prepared by immunoSEQ multiplex PCR; TCRdb keeps only in-frame clonotypes and omits some of them. The table shows 60,000 to 85,000 clones, with 78% occurring only once. Sequences were obtained from PBMCs. The origin of the receptors is a man between 35 and 55 years old in good health and CMV-seronegative.

This clone showed up just once. This sequence joins TRBV11-2 and TRBJ1-2; no clear D. The CDR3 sequence is 12 residues long. V dropped 5 bases and J dropped 5 bases, with 9 bases sitting between them. Germline V gene sequence: CDR1 SGHAT, CDR2 FQNNGV. The CDR3 loop reads CASSEGRYGYTF. In DNA, the CDR3 is TGTGCCAGCAGCGAGGGAAGGTATGGCTACACCTTC. The full variable domain, completed using reference TRBV11-2 and TRBJ1-2, is EAGVAQSPRYKIIEKRQSVAFWCNPISGHATLYWYQQILGQGPKLLIQFQNNGVVDDSQLPKDRFSAERLKGVDSTLKIQPAKLEDSAVYLCASSEGRYGYTFGSGTRLTVV.

The table lists this clone with a count of one. The chain recombines TRBV19 with TRBJ2-2; unclear D gene. Germline loops: CDR1 LNHDA, CDR2 SQIVND (reference sequence). The CDR3 consists of 14 residues. Trimming took off 5 bases at V and 8 bases at J, with 15 bases between the two ends. CDR3 loop: CASSFDTISGELFF. CDR3 bases: TGTGCCAGTAGTTTTGACACAATCTCAGGGGAGCTGTTTTTT.

The chain carries TRBV18 and TRBJ2-5; 7 positions agree with TRBD1. Germline values: CDR1 KGHSH, CDR2 LQKENI. The CDR3 length is 15 residues. V gave up 3 bases and J gave up 3 bases; unmatched junction bases: 7. The chain's CDR3 is CASSPNRQGEETQYF. The CDR3 bases are TGTGCCAGCTCACCTAATCGACAGGGCGAAGAGACCCAGTACTTC.

The gene calls are TRBV7-9 and TRBJ2-7, with 15 bases identical to TRBD2. There are 18 residues in the CDR3. The ends lost 6 bases at V and 3 bases at J; junction bases unmatched: 12. Looked up from germline, CDR1 is SEHNR and CDR2 is FQNEAQ (reference sequence). CDR3 DNA: TGTGCCAGCAGTTGGACTAGCGGGGGGGAGACCAACCACTACGAGCAGTACTTC. Protein sequence: CASSWTSGGETNHYEQYF.

The gene calls are TRBV7-2 and TRBJ2-4, with D maybe TRBD2 (5 bases). V was shortened by 6 bases and J by 8 bases, with 11 bases between the two germline ends. The length of the CDR3 is 12 residues. Germline V gene data show CDR1 as SGHTA and CDR2 as FQGNSA. In nucleotides, the CDR3 is TGTGCCAGCAGTTCGAGGGTTGACATTCAGTACTTC. Its translation: CASSSRVDIQYF. The full variable domain, its missing parts supplied by reference TRBV7-2 and TRBJ2-4, is GAGVSQSPSNKVTEKGKDVELRCDPISGHTALYWYRQSLGQGLEFLIYFQGNSAPDKSGLPSDRFSAERTGGSVSTLTIQRTQQEDSAVYLCASSSRVDIQYFGAGTRLSVL.

The chain recombines TRBV2 with TRBJ2-7; 12 positions match TRBD1. Germline CDR1 reads SNHLY; CDR2 reads FYNNEI. CDR3 length: 18 residues. After removal of 1 base from V and 4 bases from J, the junction contained 11 bases not matched to a gene. CDR3 sequence reads: CASSEEEVGQGARYEQYF. The CDR3 bases are TGTGCCAGCAGTGAAGAAGAGGTGGGACAGGGGGCTAGGTACGAGCAGTACTTC.

The rearrangement links TRBV29-1 to TRBJ1-1; 11 bases agree with TRBD1. The V and J ends lost 7 bases and 5 bases, in that order; junction bases with no gene match: 6. The germline CDR1 and CDR2 sequences are SQVTM and ANQGSEA. This CDR3 spans 13 amino acids. CDR3 residues: CSAMGQGVTEAFF. In DNA form, the CDR3 reads TGCAGCGCCATGGGACAGGGGGTAACTGAAGCTTTCTTT.

V is TRBV28 and J is TRBJ1-3; tentative D call: TRBD1 (6 bases). Germline lookup yields CDR1 MDHEN and CDR2 SYDVKM. This CDR3 is built from 17 residues. Trimming removed 4 bases from V and 5 bases from J, with 21 bases in between. The CDR3 here is CASSSPGEPADRNTIYF. Here the CDR3 DNA reads TGTGCCAGCAGTTCTCCAGGGGAGCCAGCGGACCGAAACACCATATATTTT. Full variable domain (remainder filled in from reference TRBV28 and TRBJ1-3): DVKVTQSSRYLVKRTGEKVFLECVQDMDHENMFWYRQDPGLGLRLIYFSYDVKMKEKGDIPEGYSVSREKKERFSLILESASTNQTSMYLCASSSPGEPADRNTIYFGEGSWLTVV.

This rearrangement joins TRBV5-1 to TRBJ1-2, with 8 bases that match TRBD1. From germline, CDR1 is SGHRS and CDR2 YFSETQ. This CDR3 contains 14 residues. Trimming removed 4 bases from V and 5 bases from J; junction bases left unmatched: 7. CDR3 protein: CASSHGQGSYGYTF. In DNA, the CDR3 is TGCGCCAGCAGCCATGGACAGGGCTCATATGGCTACACCTTC.

DNA of the CDR3: TGTGCCAGCACCACCGGAGGGACAGGATATGGCTACACCTTC. Residues: CASTTGGTGYGYTF. This sequence joins TRBV7-2 and TRBJ1-2; TRBD1 agrees at 8 bases. V trimming: 7 bases; J trimming: 5 bases; junction bases outside the gene matches: 9. From germline, CDR1 is SGHTA and CDR2 FQGNSA. The CDR3 has 14 residues.

This clone was counted a single time. This chain links TRBV7-9 with TRBJ2-1, with D tentatively TRBD2 (6 bases). V was pared by 2 bases and J by 4 bases, with 15 bases between. Germline-derived CDR1 and CDR2 are SEHNR and FQNEAQ (reference sequence). The CDR3 is 16 amino acids. The CDR3 sequence: CASSLLVGGSYNEQFF. As DNA, the CDR3 is TGTGCCAGCAGCTTACTGGTCGGGGGATCTTACAATGAGCAGTTCTTC.

J is TRBJ2-7 and V is TRBV19; tentatively, D is TRBD1 (6 bases). The CDR3 is 14 amino acids. V lost 1 base, J lost 9 bases, and 16 bases lay in between. Germline CDR1 reads LNHDA; CDR2 reads SQIVND (reference sequence). The CDR3: CASSIVGEQGAQYF. The CDR3 nucleotides read TGTGCCAGTAGTATAGTCGGGGAACAGGGTGCGCAGTACTTC. Complete variable domain (other parts from reference TRBV19 and TRBJ2-7): DGGITQSPKYLFRKEGQNVTLSCEQNLNHDAMYWYRQDPGQGLRLIYYSQIVNDFQKGDIAEGYSVSREKKESFPLTVTSAQKNPTAFYLCASSIVGEQGAQYFGPGTRLTVT.

The gene calls are TRBV11-2 and TRBJ2-2; maybe TRBD1 (6 bases). The CDR3 runs to 16 residues. The V end lost 5 bases, the J end lost 0 bases, and 13 bases lay between the germline ends. Germline loops: CDR1 SGHAT, CDR2 FQNNGV. The CDR3 sequence: CASSPRTATNTGELFF. The DNA of the CDR3 is TGTGCCAGCAGCCCGAGGACAGCGACGAACACCGGGGAGCTGTTTTTT.

The J gene is TRBJ2-1, the V gene TRBV6-5; TRBD1 matches at 7 bases. This CDR3 region has 14 residues. Trimming removed 10 bases from V and 2 bases from J; junction bases left unmatched: 8. Germline V gene data show CDR1 as MNHEY and CDR2 as SVGAGI. The CDR3 spells CATRQGRTYNEQFF. The CDR3 bases are TGTGCCACCAGACAGGGACGTACCTACAATGAGCAGTTCTTC.

V and J are TRBV18 and TRBJ1-4; D not certain. V was cut by 0 bases and J by 8 bases, with 7 bases left in between. This CDR3 region has 13 residues. Germline V CDR1 and CDR2: KGHSH, LQKENI. For the CDR3, the DNA is TGTGCCAGCTCACCACCGAACGAGGAAAAACTGTTTTTT. Its translation: CASSPPNEEKLFF.

The J gene is TRBJ2-3, the V gene TRBV5-6; D perhaps matches TRBD2 (6 bases). V was shortened by 0 bases and J by 2 bases, with 10 bases between the two germline ends. Germline loops: CDR1 SGHDT, CDR2 YYEEEE. CDR3 length: 15 amino acids. Here the CDR3 reads CASSLGGGITDTQYF. The CDR3 DNA sequence: TGTGCCAGCAGCTTGGGTGGGGGGATCACAGATACGCAGTATTTT.

The chain carries TRBV15 and TRBJ2-1; maybe TRBD1 (6 bases). The CDR3 is 15 residues long. Germline values: CDR1 LNHNV, CDR2 YYDKDF (reference sequence). V was trimmed by 0 bases and J by 1 base, leaving 7 bases between them. CDR3 DNA: TGTGCCACCAGCAGAGACAGGGGTTCCTACAATGAGCAGTTCTTC. Its translation is CATSRDRGSYNEQFF.

The V gene is TRBV27, the J gene TRBJ2-3; 9 positions agree with TRBD2. CDR3 length equals 17 residues. V lost 4 bases to trimming and J lost 4 bases; unmatched junction nucleotides: 12. The germline V gene has CDR1 MNHEY and CDR2 SMNVEV (reference sequence). DNA for the CDR3: TGTGCCAGCAGTTCCGCGGGGGGGCGGGGGGCAGCAGATACGCAGTATTTT. Its protein product is CASSSAGGRGAADTQYF.

This chain uses TRBV18 with TRBJ1-5; possible D gene TRBD1, 5 bases. CDR1 KGHSH and CDR2 LQKENI come from the germline V gene. The CDR3 runs 17 residues. V was trimmed by 4 bases and J by 0 bases, leaving 16 bases between them. CDR3 loop: CASSLSRDSNSNQPQHF. Written as DNA, the CDR3 is TGTGCCAGCTCACTCTCCAGGGATTCTAATAGCAATCAGCCCCAGCATTTT.

The chain's CDR3 is CASSGTGPEGYTF. Written as DNA, the CDR3 is TGTGCCAGCAGTGGGACAGGGCCTGAAGGCTACACCTTC. This chain joins TRBV27 and TRBJ1-2, with 9 nucleotides matching TRBD1. Germline lookup yields CDR1 MNHEY and CDR2 SMNVEV (reference sequence). The V segment lost 5 bases and the J segment 8 bases; nucleotides outside the gene matches: 6. The CDR3 contains 13 residues.

The CDR3 DNA sequence: TGCAGTGTACCGGGAAGAGAAAAACTGTTTTTT. Its translation is CSVPGREKLFF. The gene calls are TRBV20-1 and TRBJ1-4; no reliable D call. Germline CDR1 and CDR2: DFQATT and SNEGSKA (reference sequence). This CDR3 has 11 residues. The V and J ends lost 7 bases and 8 bases respectively, with 11 bases between them.

The J gene is TRBJ1-1, the V gene TRBV4-2; 7 bases agree with TRBD1. After removal of 2 bases from V and 3 bases from J, the junction contained 3 bases not matched to a gene. From germline, CDR1 is LGHNA and CDR2 YNFKEQ. The CDR3 sequence is 14 residues long. The CDR3 coding sequence is TGTGCCAGCAGCCAATCAGGGGGAGACACTGAAGCTTTCTTT. It translates to CASSQSGGDTEAFF.

The chain recombines TRBV7-2 with TRBJ1-5; a weak D match, TRBD1 (6 bases). CDR1 is SGHTA and CDR2 is FQGNSA in the germline V gene. There are 14 residues in the CDR3. V lost 5 bases, J lost 7 bases, and 15 bases lay in between. Here the CDR3 reads CASSPRGAGQPQHF. CDR3 bases: TGTGCCAGCAGCCCTCGGGGGGCAGGGCAGCCCCAGCATTTT.

The J gene is TRBJ2-5, the V gene TRBV5-1; unclear D gene. V lost 4 bases, J lost 1 base, and 8 bases lay in between. CDR1 is SGHRS and CDR2 is YFSETQ in the germline V gene. The CDR3 has 13 residues. Here the CDR3 reads CASSGGPQETQYF. DNA of the CDR3: TGCGCCAGCAGCGGTGGGCCCCAAGAGACCCAGTACTTC.

This chain connects TRBV19 to TRBJ2-7; D perhaps matches TRBD1 (6 bases). Between the trimmed V and J ends, which lost 10 bases and 4 bases, there was a span of 23 bases. The germline gives CDR1 LNHDA, CDR2 SQIVND (reference sequence). The length of the CDR3 is 15 residues. The CDR3 bases are TGTGCCACGAAAGCCCGTCTACAGGGACCTTACGAGCAGTACTTC. As protein: CATKARLQGPYEQYF.

The chain uses TRBV7-2 and TRBJ1-5; D gene uncertain. There are 16 residues in the CDR3. Between the trimmed V and J ends, which lost 1 base and 7 bases, there was a span of 17 bases. Germline CDR1 and CDR2: SGHTA and FQGNSA. CDR3 region: CASSLVGPAAGQPQHF. The CDR3 DNA follows: TGTGCCAGCAGCTTAGTAGGTCCGGCAGCCGGGCAGCCCCAGCATTTT.

The rearrangement uses TRBV6-5 and TRBJ1-1; the D gene is possibly TRBD1 (5 bases). V lost 4 bases, J lost 5 bases, and 14 bases lay in between. CDR1 is MNHEY and CDR2 is SVGAGI in the germline V gene. This CDR3 comprises 14 residues. In DNA form, the CDR3 reads TGTGCCAGCAGTTTTAAAGGGGCTTGGACTGAAGCTTTCTTT. Translated, it gives CASSFKGAWTEAFF.

In this sample, this clone turned up a few times. V gene TRBV5-4 combines with J gene TRBJ1-2; D not certain. This CDR3 region has 13 residues. Between the trimmed V and J ends, which lost 0 bases and 5 bases, there was a span of 8 bases. Germline loops: CDR1 SGHNT, CDR2 YYREEE (reference sequence). The DNA for the CDR3 is TGTGCCAGCAGCTTGGGACGGGGTTATGGCTACACCTTC. The encoded protein is CASSLGRGYGYTF.

The chain combines TRBV7-3 with TRBJ1-2, with D perhaps TRBD1 (6 bases). The CDR3 has 12 amino acids. Germline V gene sequence: CDR1 SGHTA, CDR2 FQGTGA. Trimming took off 0 bases at V and 9 bases at J, with 8 bases between the two ends. The CDR3 DNA follows: TGTGCCAGCAGCTTAACAGGGGGTAGCTACACCTTC. Residues: CASSLTGGSYTF.

The chain recombines TRBV7-9 with TRBJ2-1; the match to TRBD2 covers 13 bases. Germline assignment: CDR1 SEHNR and CDR2 FQNEAQ (reference sequence). The trim removed 6 bases at V and 8 bases at J, leaving 7 bases unmatched. CDR3 length equals 15 residues. The CDR3 nucleotides are TGTGCCAGCAGTCATCGACTAGCGGGGGGCTATGAGCAGTTCTTC. This sequence encodes CASSHRLAGGYEQFF.